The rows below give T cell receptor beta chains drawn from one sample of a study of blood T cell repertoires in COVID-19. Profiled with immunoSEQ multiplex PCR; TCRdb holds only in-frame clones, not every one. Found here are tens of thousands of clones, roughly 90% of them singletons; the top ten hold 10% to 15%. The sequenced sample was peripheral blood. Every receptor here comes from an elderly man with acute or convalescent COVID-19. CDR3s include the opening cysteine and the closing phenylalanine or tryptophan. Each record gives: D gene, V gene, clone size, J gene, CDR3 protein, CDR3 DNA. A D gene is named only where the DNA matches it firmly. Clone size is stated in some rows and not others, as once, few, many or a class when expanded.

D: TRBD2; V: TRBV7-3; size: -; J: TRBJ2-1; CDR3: CASSFSSSGGATSEQFF; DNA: TGTGCCAGCAGCTTTTCCTCTAGCGGGGGGGCCACTTCTGAGCAGTTCTTC
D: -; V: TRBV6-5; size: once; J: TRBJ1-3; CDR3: CASSSGRGGNTIYF; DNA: TGTGCCAGCAGTTCGGGTCGAGGGGGAAACACCATATATTTT
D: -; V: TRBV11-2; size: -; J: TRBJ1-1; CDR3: CASSNRREVGTEAFF; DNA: TGTGCCAGCAGCAATCGTCGGGAGGTGGGCACTGAAGCTTTCTTT
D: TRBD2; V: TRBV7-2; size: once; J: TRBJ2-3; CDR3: CASSLVSGGHTDTQYF; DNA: TGTGCCAGCAGCTTAGTAAGCGGGGGGCACACAGATACGCAGTATTTT
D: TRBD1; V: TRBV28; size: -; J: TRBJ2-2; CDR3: CASRNRGAGTGELFF; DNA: TGTGCCAGCAGAAACAGGGGCGCGGGCACCGGGGAGCTGTTTTTT
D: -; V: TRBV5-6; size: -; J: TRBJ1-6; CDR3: CASSSVDIFLSSYNSPLHF; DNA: TGTGCCAGCAGCTCGGTAGACATATTTCTGAGCTCCTATAATTCACCCCTCCACTTT
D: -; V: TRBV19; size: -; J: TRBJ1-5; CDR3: CASRVASGDQPQHF; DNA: TGTGCCAGTAGAGTAGCGTCAGGGGATCAGCCCCAGCATTTT
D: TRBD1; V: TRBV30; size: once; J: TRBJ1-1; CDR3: CAWPAGTANTEAFF; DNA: TGTGCCTGGCCCGCCGGGACAGCAAACACTGAAGCTTTCTTT
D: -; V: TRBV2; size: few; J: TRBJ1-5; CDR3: CASSEWVSGGNQPQHF; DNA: TGTGCCAGCAGTGAATGGGTGTCAGGGGGCAATCAGCCCCAGCATTTT
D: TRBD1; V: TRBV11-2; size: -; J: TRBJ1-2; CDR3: CASSRTGTGQYGYTF; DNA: TGTGCCAGCAGCCGAACCGGGACAGGCCAGTATGGCTACACCTTC
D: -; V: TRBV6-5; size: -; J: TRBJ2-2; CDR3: CASSYETYTGELFF; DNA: TGTGCCAGCAGTTACGAGACTTACACCGGGGAGCTGTTTTTT
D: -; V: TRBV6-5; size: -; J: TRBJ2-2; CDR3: CASTRTANTGELFF; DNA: TGTGCCAGCACGAGAACAGCCAACACCGGGGAGCTGTTTTTT
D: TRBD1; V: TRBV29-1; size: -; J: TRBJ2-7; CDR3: CSVSRDRGRSFDEQYF; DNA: TGCAGCGTCTCACGGGACAGGGGGCGGTCTTTCGACGAGCAGTACTTC
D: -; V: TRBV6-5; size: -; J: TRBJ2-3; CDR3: CASLSSTDTQYF; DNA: TGTGCCAGCCTAAGCAGCACAGATACGCAGTATTTT
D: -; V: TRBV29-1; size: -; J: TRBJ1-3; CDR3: CSVETVSGNTIYF; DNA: TGCAGCGTTGAGACAGTCTCTGGAAACACCATATATTTT
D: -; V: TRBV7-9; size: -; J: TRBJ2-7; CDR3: CASSFGPTYEQYF; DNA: TGTGCCAGCAGCTTTGGGCCAACCTACGAGCAGTACTTC
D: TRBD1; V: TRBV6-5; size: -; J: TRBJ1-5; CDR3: CASTSGQGGQPQHF; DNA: TGTGCCAGCACCAGCGGACAGGGAGGACAGCCCCAGCATTTT
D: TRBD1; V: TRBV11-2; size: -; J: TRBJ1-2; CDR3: CASSTYRGNYGYTF; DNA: TGTGCCAGCAGCACATACAGGGGGAACTATGGCTACACCTTC
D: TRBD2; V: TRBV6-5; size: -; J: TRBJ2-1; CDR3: CASSFSGGASEQFF; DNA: TGTGCCAGCAGTTTTAGCGGGGGGGCCAGTGAGCAGTTCTTC
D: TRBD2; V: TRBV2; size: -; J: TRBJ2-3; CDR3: CASSEWGLAGGDTQYF; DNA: TGTGCCAGCAGTGAATGGGGACTAGCGGGGGGGGATACGCAGTATTTT
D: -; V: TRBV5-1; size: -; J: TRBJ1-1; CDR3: CASSARQDTEAFF; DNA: TGCGCCAGCAGCGCCCGACAGGACACTGAAGCTTTCTTT
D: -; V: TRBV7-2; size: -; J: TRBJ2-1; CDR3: CASSLALRLDGSYNEQFF; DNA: TGTGCCAGCAGCTTAGCGCTTCGTCTAGATGGCTCCTACAATGAGCAGTTCTTC
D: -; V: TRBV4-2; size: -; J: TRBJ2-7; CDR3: CASSQDPDGGRYEQYF; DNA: TGTGCCAGCAGCCAAGACCCAGACGGGGGGCGCTACGAGCAGTACTTC
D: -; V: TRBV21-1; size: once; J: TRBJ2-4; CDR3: CASSPGSEPTVETKNIQYF; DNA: TGTGCCAGCAGCCCTGGTTCTGAGCCCACCGTAGAAACCAAAAACATTCAGTACTTC
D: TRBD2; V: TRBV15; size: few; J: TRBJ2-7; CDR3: CATSREGGLAYEQYF; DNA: TGTGCCACCAGCAGGGAAGGGGGACTAGCGTACGAGCAGTACTTC
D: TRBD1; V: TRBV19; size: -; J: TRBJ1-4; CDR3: CASSISRTGDEKLFF; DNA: TGTGCCAGTAGTATTTCAAGGACAGGGGATGAAAAACTGTTTTTT
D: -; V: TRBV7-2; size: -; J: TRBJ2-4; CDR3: CASSPAGGREQNIQYF; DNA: TGTGCCAGCAGCCCAGCAGGGGGGCGCGAACAAAACATTCAGTACTTC
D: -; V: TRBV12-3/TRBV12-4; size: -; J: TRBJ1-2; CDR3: CASSIQDSYGYTF; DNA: TGTGCCAGCAGCATCCAGGACAGCTATGGCTACACCTTC
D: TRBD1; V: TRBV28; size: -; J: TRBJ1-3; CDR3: CASTGQGVDTIYF; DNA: TGTGCCAGCACGGGACAGGGTGTAGACACCATATATTTT
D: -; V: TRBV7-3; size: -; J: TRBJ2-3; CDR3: CASSLQGSRTDTQYF; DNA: TGTGCCAGCAGCCTGCAGGGGTCGAGGACAGATACGCAGTATTTT
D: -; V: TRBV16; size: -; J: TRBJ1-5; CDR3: CASSQLAGSNQPQHF; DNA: TGTGCCAGCAGCCAATTGGCGGGGAGCAATCAGCCCCAGCATTTT
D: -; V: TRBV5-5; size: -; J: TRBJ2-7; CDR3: CASSLGGGLDFRTYEQYF; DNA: TGTGCCAGCAGCTTGGGGGGAGGCTTGGATTTCCGCACCTACGAGCAGTACTTC
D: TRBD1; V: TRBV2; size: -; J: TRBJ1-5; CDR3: CASGGQGYQPQHF; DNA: TGTGCCAGCGGAGGACAGGGGTATCAGCCCCAGCATTTT
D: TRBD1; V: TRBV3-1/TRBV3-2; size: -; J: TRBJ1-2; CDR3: CASSHRTGDGYTF; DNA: TGTGCCAGCAGCCACCGGACAGGGGATGGCTACACCTTC
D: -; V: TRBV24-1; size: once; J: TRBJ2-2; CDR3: CATSDRFGELFF; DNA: TGTGCCACCAGTGACAGATTCGGGGAGCTGTTTTTT
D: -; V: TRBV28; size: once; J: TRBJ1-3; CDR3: CASSYRIVAGSGNTIYF; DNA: TGTGCCAGCAGTTACCGAATAGTTGCCGGCTCTGGAAACACCATATATTTT
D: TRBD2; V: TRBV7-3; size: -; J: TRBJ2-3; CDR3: CASSYSGGPSDTQYF; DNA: TGTGCCAGCAGTTATAGCGGGGGGCCATCAGATACGCAGTATTTT
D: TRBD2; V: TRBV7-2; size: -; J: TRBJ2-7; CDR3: CASSLVTTYGGLGGNEQYF; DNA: TGTGCCAGCAGCTTAGTCACCACCTACGGTGGACTAGGTGGTAACGAGCAGTACTTC
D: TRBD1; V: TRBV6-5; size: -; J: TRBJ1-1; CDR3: CATRGDRNTEAFF; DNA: TGTGCCACGCGGGGGGACAGGAACACTGAAGCTTTCTTT
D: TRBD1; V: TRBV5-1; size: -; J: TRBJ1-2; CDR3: CASSPGDRVTYGYTF; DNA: TGCGCCAGCAGCCCAGGGGACAGGGTAACCTATGGCTACACCTTC
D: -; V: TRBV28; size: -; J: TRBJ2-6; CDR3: CASSSPAYSGANVLTF; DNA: TGTGCCAGCAGTTCCCCCGCCTACTCTGGGGCCAACGTCCTGACTTTC
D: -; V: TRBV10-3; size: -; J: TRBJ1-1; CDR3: CAISRNLHGGGAF; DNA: TGTGCCATCAGCCGAAACCTACATGGCGGGGGGGCCTTT
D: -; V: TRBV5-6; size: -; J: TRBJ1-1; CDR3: CASSSRQAMNTEAFF; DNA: TGTGCCAGCAGCTCGCGACAGGCCATGAACACTGAAGCTTTCTTT
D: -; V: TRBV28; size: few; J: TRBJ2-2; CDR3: CASSLFSRGVTGELFF; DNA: TGTGCCAGCAGTTTATTTAGCAGGGGTGTCACCGGGGAGCTGTTTTTT
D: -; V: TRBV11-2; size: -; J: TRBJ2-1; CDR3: CASSFSDGGGNEQFF; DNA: TGTGCCAGCAGCTTCTCGGACGGAGGAGGCAATGAGCAGTTCTTC
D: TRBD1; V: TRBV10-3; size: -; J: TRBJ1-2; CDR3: CAISEGPDRGGYGYTF; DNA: TGTGCCATCAGTGAGGGACCCGACAGGGGTGGCTATGGCTACACCTTC
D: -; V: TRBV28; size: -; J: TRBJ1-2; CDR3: CASSLNSNYGYTF; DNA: TGTGCCAGCAGTTTAAACAGCAACTATGGCTACACCTTC
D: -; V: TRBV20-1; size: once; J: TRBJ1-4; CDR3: CSASGSNEKLFF; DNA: TGCAGTGCTAGTGGGAGTAATGAAAAACTGTTTTTT
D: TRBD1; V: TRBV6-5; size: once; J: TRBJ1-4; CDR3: CASSWDRVGEKLFF; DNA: TGTGCCAGCAGTTGGGACAGGGTGGGCGAAAAACTGTTTTTT
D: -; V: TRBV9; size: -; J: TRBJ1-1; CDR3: CASSPQQGTEAFF; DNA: TGTGCCAGCAGCCCCCAGCAGGGCACTGAAGCTTTCTTT
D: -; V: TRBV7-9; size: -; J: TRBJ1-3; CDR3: CASSLDGHSGNTIYF; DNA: TGTGCCAGCAGCTTAGATGGGCACTCTGGAAACACCATATATTTT
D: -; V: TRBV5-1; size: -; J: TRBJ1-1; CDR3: CASSPSGGYSTEAFF; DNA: TGCGCCAGCAGCCCCTCTGGGGGCTATTCCACTGAAGCTTTCTTT
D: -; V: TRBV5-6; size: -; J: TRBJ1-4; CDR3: CASSSNNYNEKLFF; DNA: TGTGCCAGCAGTTCCAACAACTACAATGAAAAACTGTTTTTT